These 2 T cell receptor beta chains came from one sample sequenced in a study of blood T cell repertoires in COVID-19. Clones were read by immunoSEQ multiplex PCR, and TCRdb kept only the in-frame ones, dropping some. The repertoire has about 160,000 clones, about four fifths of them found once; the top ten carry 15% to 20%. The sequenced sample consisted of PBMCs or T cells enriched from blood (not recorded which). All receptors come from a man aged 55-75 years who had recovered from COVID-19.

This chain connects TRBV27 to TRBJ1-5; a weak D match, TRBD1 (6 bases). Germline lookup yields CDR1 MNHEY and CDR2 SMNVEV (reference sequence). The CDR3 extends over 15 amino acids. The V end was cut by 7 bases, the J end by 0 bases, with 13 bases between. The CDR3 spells CASTLTGSSNQPQHF. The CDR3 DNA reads TGTGCCAGCACCCTAACAGGGAGTAGCAATCAGCCCCAGCATTTT.

CDR3 sequence reads: CATSGATSRGSLGTDTQYF. DNA of the CDR3: TGTGCCACCAGTGGCGCAACATCCCGCGGCAGCCTGGGCACAGATACGCAGTATTTT. The chain has TRBV24-1 and TRBJ2-3; D uncertain. CDR1 is KGHDR, CDR2 SFDVKD, per germline. V lost 5 bases and J 1 base, leaving 24 bases between the germline ends. The CDR3 contains 19 residues.